A single sample gave rise to the 14 T cell receptor beta chains below, sequenced in a study of control samples from healthy donors and cancer patients. The assay was immunoSEQ multiplex PCR, and TCRdb's table has in-frame clones only and misses some. The repertoire holds over 150,000 clones, with almost 90% as singletons. Sequencing used blood. Receptor source: a woman aged 45 to 65 in good health.

This clone was detected once. The chain employs TRBV15 and TRBJ1-1, with D perhaps TRBD1 (6 bases). V shed 9 bases and J shed 1 base, with 15 bases lying between them. This CDR3 spans 14 amino acids. Looked up from germline, CDR1 is LNHNV and CDR2 is YYDKDF (reference sequence). CDR3 DNA: TGTGCCACAACAAAACAGGGAAGGAACACTGAAGCTTTCTTT. Translating gives CATTKQGRNTEAFF.

The V gene is TRBV19, the J gene TRBJ2-7; no reliable D call. The V end lost 5 bases, the J end lost 1 base, and 12 bases lay between the germline ends. This CDR3 is 14 amino acids long. Looked up from germline, CDR1 is LNHDA and CDR2 is SQIVND (reference sequence). The CDR3 here is CASSPQVISYEQYF. DNA for the CDR3: TGTGCCAGTAGTCCTCAGGTAATTTCCTACGAGCAGTACTTC.

The chain couples TRBV27 to TRBJ1-2; D is unclear. CDR3 size: 14 residues. Trimming shortened V by 3 bases and J by 0 bases, and 8 bases separated the two germline ends. Per germline, CDR1 MNHEY and CDR2 SMNVEV (reference sequence). CDR3 bases: TGTGCCAGCAGTTTCGGGCAGTCTAACTATGGCTACACCTTC. As protein: CASSFGQSNYGYTF.

This rearrangement joins TRBV2 to TRBJ1-6; perhaps TRBD1 as D (5 bases). V was clipped by 0 bases and J by 5 bases, with 11 bases between them. The germline gives CDR1 SNHLY, CDR2 FYNNEI. The CDR3 extends over 16 amino acids. The CDR3 protein is CASSEAGRINNSPLHF. For the CDR3, the DNA is TGTGCCAGCAGTGAAGCGGGACGAATCAATAATTCACCCCTCCACTTT.

The genes are TRBV5-1 and TRBJ2-5, with D uncertain. The germline gives CDR1 SGHRS, CDR2 YFSETQ. V was clipped by 0 bases and J by 3 bases, with 9 bases between them. The CDR3 extends over 14 amino acids. CDR3 region: CASSLEGLEETQYF. CDR3 in DNA: TGCGCCAGCAGCTTGGAAGGGTTGGAAGAGACCCAGTACTTC.

V usage is TRBV9 and J usage is TRBJ2-6, with TRBD1 matching over 8 bases. Trimming removed 4 bases from V and 1 base from J; junction bases left unmatched: 1. This CDR3 is built from 15 residues. CDR1 and CDR2 from the germline V gene are SGDLS and YYNGEE. CDR3 in amino acids: CASSRTGSGANVLTF. For the CDR3, the DNA is TGTGCCAGCAGCCGGACAGGGTCTGGGGCCAACGTCCTGACTTTC.

In its sample, this clone was seen a few times. The J gene is TRBJ2-7, the V gene TRBV4-2; D is undetermined. This CDR3 has 15 residues. Deletions cut 1 base from V and 1 base from J, with 11 bases between. In germline, CDR1 is LGHNA, CDR2 YNFKEQ. The CDR3 protein is CASSQGGPGSYEQYF. For the CDR3, the DNA is TGTGCCAGCAGCCAAGGAGGTCCGGGTTCCTACGAGCAGTACTTC.

This chain joins TRBV25-1 and TRBJ1-3; D unclear. Germline-derived CDR1 and CDR2 are MGHDK and SYGVNS. V was pared by 2 bases and J by 0 bases, with 2 bases between. This CDR3 contains 13 residues. The CDR3 DNA is TGTGCCAGCAGTGAAACCTCTGGAAACACCATATATTTT. Protein: CASSETSGNTIYF.

The V and J genes are TRBV10-3 and TRBJ2-7; 10 nucleotides agree with TRBD2. There are 14 residues in the CDR3. With V trimmed by 2 bases and J by 3 bases, 1 base remained unmatched. From germline, CDR1 is ENHRY and CDR2 SYGVKD. The CDR3 sequence: CAISEGTSVYEQYF. CDR3 in DNA: TGTGCCATCAGTGAGGGGACTAGCGTCTACGAGCAGTACTTC.

The genes are TRBV6-4 and TRBJ1-6; a weak D match, TRBD1 (6 bases). From germline, CDR1 is MRHNA and CDR2 SNTAGT. CDR3 size: 14 residues. V was shortened by 3 bases and J by 7 bases, with 10 bases between the two germline ends. The CDR3 DNA is TGTGCCAGCAGTGAAGGGGGGCTAAATTCACCCCTCCACTTT. Residues: CASSEGGLNSPLHF.

V usage is TRBV28 and J usage is TRBJ1-5; 8 positions match TRBD1. Germline lookup yields CDR1 MDHEN and CDR2 SYDVKM. CDR3 size: 14 residues. V lost 3 bases and J lost 7; bases outside the gene matches: 5. Here the CDR3 reads CASSFVQGGQPQHF. In DNA, the CDR3 is TGTGCCAGCAGTTTTGTACAGGGGGGCCAGCCCCAGCATTTT.

The chain has TRBV7-2 and TRBJ1-5; D is uncertain. Trimming removed 5 bases from V and 2 bases from J, with 13 bases in between. The CDR3 loop spans 15 amino acids. CDR1 and CDR2 from the germline V gene are SGHTA and FQGNSA. The CDR3 bases are TGTGCCAGCAGCCCGGCGGCGGGTGGCAATCAGCCCCAGCATTTT. Its translation: CASSPAAGGNQPQHF.

The V gene is TRBV9, the J gene TRBJ2-5, with D hard to call. The germline V gene has CDR1 SGDLS and CDR2 YYNGEE. The V gene lost 0 bases and the J gene lost 8 bases, with 8 bases spanning the gap. The CDR3 spans 12 residues. The CDR3, as DNA: TGTGCCAGCAGCGTAGATTTGGGTACCCAGTACTTC. Protein product: CASSVDLGTQYF.

The CDR3 is CASSPGGQRDTQYF. The CDR3 DNA is TGTGCCAGCTCACCAGGGGGACAGCGGGATACGCAGTATTTT. The chain has TRBV18 and TRBJ2-3, with 7 bases that match TRBD1. V trimming: 2 bases; J trimming: 6 bases; junction bases outside the gene matches: 5. The germline V gene has CDR1 KGHSH and CDR2 LQKENI. The CDR3 covers 14 residues.